The sequence of this T cell receptor (beta chain) was determined in a study of beta chain features in type 1 diabetes. The investigators reverse transcribed all of the isolated RNA, so they sequenced expressed TCRB transcripts. Samples of naive, central memory and regulatory T cells yielded a mean of about 3.8 million reads. The protocol was immunoSEQ multiplex PCR, while the TCRdb copy is restricted to in-frame clones and leaves out a portion. The table shows more than 200,000 clones, with 16% occurring only once. As to this clone: As yet, its antigen is unknown.

Study-level points and caveats: Type 1 diabetes patients had moderately but significantly shorter TCRB CDR3s in all four CD4+ subsets. Whatever favoring of shorter templates PCR might show would apply equally to patients and controls. Comparison showed that naive, central memory and Treg TCRB repertoires appeared more similar among patients than among healthy donors.

V lost 2 bases, J lost 6 bases, and 12 bases lay in between. The CDR3 covers 14 residues. Germline CDR1 is SGHRS and CDR2 is YFSETQ. By way of CD45RO/CCR7/CD25/CD127/CD95/CD27, the CD4+ regulatory, stem cell-like memory, central memory and naive cells were sorted. Sequenced: naive CD4+ T cells from blood. The origin of this receptor is a man aged 30-40 years with type 1 diabetes. The genes are TRBV5-1 and TRBJ2-4, with D uncertain. CDR3 bases: TGCGCCAGCAGCTTAGGCGGTCTCTCAAACATTCAGTACTTC. It is translated as CASSLGGLSNIQYF.